Below are 30 T cell receptor beta chains sequenced from a single sample in a study of cytomegalovirus exposure and HLA in healthy donors. PCR primers comprised 60 Vbeta and 13 Jbeta primers. Here immunoSEQ multiplex PCR was the method, and the copy in TCRdb shows in-frame clones only, minus some. The sample lists more than 95,000 clones; over 65% were seen once. Sequencing was carried out using PBMCs. These TCRs come from a woman aged 35 to 49 in good health and CMV-seronegative.

The chain couples TRBV7-3 to TRBJ2-1, with 10 positions matching TRBD2. This CDR3 is built from 14 residues. The J segment lost 5 bases and the V segment lost 5 bases, leaving 3 bases of the junction unmatched. CDR1 is SGHTA, CDR2 FQGTGA, per germline. The CDR3 sequence: CASSSSGRNNEQFF. The CDR3 DNA is TGTGCCAGCAGCAGTAGCGGGAGGAACAATGAGCAGTTCTTC.

This clone was seen once. The chain combines TRBV5-3 with TRBJ2-1; tentative D call: TRBD2 (7 bases). TRBV5-3 is placed among ORFs of uncertain function. Trimming removed 4 bases at V and 0 bases at J, with 29 bases between. The CDR3 is 21 amino acids. The CDR3 region is CARSPGGIRRGKLHSYNEQFF. DNA for the CDR3: TGTGCCAGAAGCCCGGGGGGCATTAGGCGCGGCAAACTCCACTCCTACAATGAGCAGTTCTTC.

The V and J genes are TRBV15 and TRBJ2-7; 11 nucleotides agree with TRBD1. The CDR3 is 16 amino acids. Trimming cost V 3 bases and J 7 bases; bases outside gene matches: 11. Germline V gene sequence: CDR1 LNHNV, CDR2 YYDKDF (reference sequence). The CDR3, as DNA: TGTGCCACCAGCAGCCGTAGGGACAGGGGGTATGGAGAGCAGTACTTC. It codes for CATSSRRDRGYGEQYF.

The chain links TRBV28 to TRBJ1-2; D is perhaps TRBD1 (6 bases). The CDR3 covers 13 residues. Germline assignment: CDR1 MDHEN and CDR2 SYDVKM. Deletions cut 4 bases from V and 9 bases from J, with 15 bases between. The CDR3 is CASSYRQGRSYTF. The CDR3 DNA follows: TGTGCCAGCAGTTATCGGCAGGGGAGAAGCTACACCTTC.

This sequence joins TRBV28 and TRBJ1-5, with a tentative D call TRBD1 (5 bases). From germline, CDR1 is MDHEN and CDR2 SYDVKM. This CDR3 has 15 amino acids. V lost 0 bases to trimming and J lost 4 bases, with 10 bases between them. The chain's CDR3 is CASSLWEGLNQPQHF. The CDR3 DNA sequence: TGTGCCAGCAGTTTATGGGAGGGGTTAAATCAGCCCCAGCATTTT.

V is TRBV7-3 and J is TRBJ2-1, with 8 bases aligning to TRBD2. The CDR3 is made up of 14 amino acids. From germline, CDR1 is SGHTA and CDR2 FQGTGA. V shed 0 bases and J 5 bases; nucleotides not matched to a gene: 0. The CDR3 sequence: CASSLTSGNNEQFF. For the CDR3, the DNA is TGTGCCAGCAGCTTAACTAGCGGGAACAATGAGCAGTTCTTC. The full variable domain, rest sourced from reference TRBV7-3 and TRBJ2-1, is GAGVSQTPSNKVTEKGKYVELRCDPISGHTALYWYRQSLGQGPEFLIYFQGTGAADDSGLPNDRFFAVRPEGSVSTLKIQRTERGDSAVYLCASSLTSGNNEQFFGPGTRLTVL.

Remarks on this clone: Germline and junction disagree at one end, which may indicate a read error. This chain uses TRBV7-9 with TRBJ1-2; a possible D gene is TRBD1 (6 bases). CDR3 length: 16 residues. Looked up from germline, CDR1 is SEHNR and CDR2 is FQNEAQ (reference sequence). CDR3 amino acids: CAGSSQLDSHLYGYTF. The CDR3 DNA reads TGTGCCGGCAGCTCGCAACTGGACAGCCACCTCTATGGCTACACCTTC.

V and J are TRBV7-3 and TRBJ2-1; perhaps TRBD2 as D (6 bases). The germline gives CDR1 SGHTA, CDR2 FQGTGA. This CDR3 is 15 amino acids long. Deletions cut 4 bases from V and 5 bases from J, with 15 bases between. Here the CDR3 reads CASSSHSGGDNEQFF. CDR3 DNA sequence: TGTGCCAGCAGCTCCCATAGCGGAGGAGACAATGAGCAGTTCTTC.

The sample holds one count of this clone. This rearrangement joins TRBV2 to TRBJ2-1; TRBD2 agrees at 16 bases. This CDR3 is built from 17 residues. CDR1 and CDR2 from the germline V gene are SNHLY and FYNNEI. Trimming cost V 4 bases and J 6 bases; bases outside gene matches: 6. The CDR3 coding sequence is TGTGCCAGCAGTGGGGGGGGACTAGCGGGAGGGGGCAATGAGCAGTTCTTC. It yields the protein CASSGGGLAGGGNEQFF.

The genes are TRBV29-1 and TRBJ1-4, with D unclear. The CDR3 consists of 11 residues. The germline V gene has CDR1 SQVTM and CDR2 ANQGSEA. The germline V and J ends were trimmed by 4 bases and 7 bases, with 7 bases remaining between them. The CDR3 is CSVVMAEKLFF. The CDR3 DNA is TGCAGCGTTGTGATGGCTGAAAAACTGTTTTTT. Full variable domain (rest looked up from reference TRBV29-1 and TRBJ1-4): SAVISQKPSRDICQRGTSLTIQCQVDSQVTMMFWYRQQPGQSLTLIATANQGSEATYESGFVIDKFPISRPNLTFSTLTVSNMSPEDSSIYLCSVVMAEKLFFGSGTQLSVL.

The chain carries TRBV5-4 and TRBJ2-2; unclear D gene. This CDR3 is 14 amino acids long. Trimming stripped 5 bases from V and 7 bases from J, with 15 bases between. Germline V gene lookup returns CDR1 SGHNT and CDR2 YYREEE (reference sequence). Written as DNA, the CDR3 is TGTGCCAGCAGACTCGACGCGCGGAACGGGGAGCTGTTTTTT. This codes for CASRLDARNGELFF.

The V call is TRBV6-1, the J call TRBJ1-5, with TRBD1 identical over 7 bases. V gave up 5 bases and J gave up 10 bases; unmatched junction bases: 14. CDR1 MNHNS and CDR2 SASEGT come from the germline V gene. The CDR3 contains 15 residues. In DNA, the CDR3 is TGTGCCAGCAGTCTTACCGGGACAGATGATTCACCCCAGCATTTT. As protein: CASSLTGTDDSPQHF.

J is TRBJ2-7 and V is TRBV7-2; possibly TRBD1 for D (7 bases). Trimming shortened V by 3 bases and J by 7 bases, and 16 bases separated the two germline ends. This CDR3 is built from 14 residues. The germline V gene encodes CDR1 SGHTA and CDR2 FQGNSA. The CDR3 reads CASSLEGSGGEQYF. The CDR3 DNA is TGTGCCAGCAGCTTGGAGGGGTCAGGGGGGGAGCAGTACTTC. The entire variable domain, with the rest obtained from reference TRBV7-2 and TRBJ2-7, is as follows: GAGVSQSPSNKVTEKGKDVELRCDPISGHTALYWYRQSLGQGLEFLIYFQGNSAPDKSGLPSDRFSAERTGGSVSTLTIQRTQQEDSAVYLCASSLEGSGGEQYFGPGTRLTVT.

The chain employs TRBV4-3 and TRBJ1-1; 12 nucleotides line up with TRBD1. CDR3 length equals 15 residues. V gave up 0 bases and J gave up 8 bases; unmatched junction bases: 4. Germline lookup yields CDR1 LGHNA and CDR2 YSLEER. CDR3 sequence (DNA): TGCGCCAGCAGCCAAGACCCCGGGACAGGGGGCGAAGCTTTCTTT. This translates into CASSQDPGTGGEAFF.

The table lists this clone with a few counts. The chain joins TRBV5-1 to TRBJ2-3; 13 bases fit TRBD2. CDR1 is SGHRS and CDR2 is YFSETQ in the germline V gene. J lost 5 bases, V lost 3 bases, and 6 bases had no gene match. The CDR3 covers 16 residues. The CDR3 DNA sequence: TGCGCCAGCAGCTCGGGACTAGCGGGACCCCGAGATACGCAGTATTTT. This gives the protein CASSSGLAGPRDTQYF.

V usage is TRBV9 and J usage is TRBJ2-3, with D perhaps matching TRBD2 (5 bases). CDR1 and CDR2 from the germline V gene are SGDLS and YYNGEE. The CDR3 is 14 amino acids. V was shortened by 1 base and J by 3 bases, with 9 bases between the two germline ends. The CDR3 region has the DNA TGTGCCAGCAGCGTAACTAGAGATACAGATACGCAGTATTTT. Translated: CASSVTRDTDTQYF.

The V and J genes are TRBV7-2 and TRBJ1-5, with 8 bases matching TRBD1. This CDR3 has 15 amino acids. Trimming at V came to 6 bases and at J to 7 bases, leaving 11 bases not matched to a gene. Germline V gene lookup returns CDR1 SGHTA and CDR2 FQGNSA. CDR3 nucleotide sequence: TGTGCCAGCAGGCCAACGACAGGGGACCTGCAGCCCCAGCATTTT. Amino acid sequence: CASRPTTGDLQPQHF.

This clone was recorded once. The chain links TRBV15 to TRBJ1-6; D not resolved. CDR3 length equals 18 residues. Germline V gene sequence: CDR1 LNHNV, CDR2 YYDKDF (reference sequence). Trimming pared 0 bases from V and 2 bases from J, leaving 14 bases between. The CDR3 is CATSRDRSGFAYNSPLHF. CDR3 nucleotides: TGTGCCACCAGCAGAGATAGGTCAGGTTTCGCCTATAATTCACCCCTCCACTTT.

V gene TRBV28 combines with J gene TRBJ1-4; 8 bases fit TRBD1. This CDR3 has 16 amino acids. CDR1 is MDHEN and CDR2 is SYDVKM in the germline V gene. The V segment lost 5 bases and the J segment 4 bases; nucleotides outside the gene matches: 9. This CDR3 reads CASSPRTGRDNEKLFF. CDR3 DNA: TGTGCCAGCAGTCCCCGGACAGGGAGGGATAATGAAAAACTGTTTTTT.

The chain has TRBV6-5 and TRBJ2-3, with 7 bases aligning to TRBD2. CDR1 and CDR2 (germline): MNHEY, SVGAGI. This CDR3 has 13 residues. Losses at the gene ends were 8 bases for V and 2 bases for J; bases not matched to a gene: 4. The CDR3 here is CASAGTITDTQYF. CDR3 in DNA: TGTGCCAGCGCCGGGACTATCACAGATACGCAGTATTTT.

This sequence joins TRBV5-1 and TRBJ1-1; possibly TRBD1 for D (5 bases). V gave up 4 bases and J gave up 4 bases, with 17 bases separating them. Looked up from germline, CDR1 is SGHRS and CDR2 is YFSETQ. The CDR3 runs 15 residues. The CDR3 reads CASSAVRGSSTEAFF. DNA for the CDR3: TGCGCCAGCAGCGCGGTTCGGGGGTCGAGCACTGAAGCTTTCTTT.

The rearrangement uses TRBV4-2 and TRBJ2-3; 9 bases agree with TRBD1. Germline V gene lookup returns CDR1 LGHNA and CDR2 YNFKEQ. The CDR3 covers 15 residues. Unmatched junction bases numbered 10, after V lost 6 bases and J lost 6 bases. As DNA, the CDR3 is TGTGCCAGCAGTCAGAACAGGGGGCGCGGGGATACGCAGTATTTT. This encodes CASSQNRGRGDTQYF.

V usage is TRBV28 and J usage is TRBJ1-1; D is ambiguous. CDR1 MDHEN and CDR2 SYDVKM come from the germline V gene. V lost 5 bases, J lost 5 bases, and 9 bases lay in between. CDR3 length equals 12 residues. This CDR3 is CASSTVLTEAFF. CDR3 coding DNA: TGTGCCAGCAGTACAGTACTTACTGAAGCTTTCTTT. The full variable domain, its missing parts supplied by reference TRBV28 and TRBJ1-1, is DVKVTQSSRYLVKRTGEKVFLECVQDMDHENMFWYRQDPGLGLRLIYFSYDVKMKEKGDIPEGYSVSREKKERFSLILESASTNQTSMYLCASSTVLTEAFFGQGTRLTVV.

This clone was seen once. The chain uses TRBV28 and TRBJ2-2, with 16 nucleotides matching TRBD2. This CDR3 region has 15 residues. Germline trimming cut 8 bases from V and 4 bases from J; bases unmatched to any gene: 1. Germline V lookup: CDR1 MDHEN, CDR2 SYDVKM. Here the CDR3 reads CASGTSGRATGELFF. The DNA for the CDR3 is TGTGCCAGCGGGACTAGCGGGAGGGCCACCGGGGAGCTGTTTTTT. Filled out from reference TRBV28 and TRBJ2-2, the complete variable domain reads DVKVTQSSRYLVKRTGEKVFLECVQDMDHENMFWYRQDPGLGLRLIYFSYDVKMKEKGDIPEGYSVSREKKERFSLILESASTNQTSMYLCASGTSGRATGELFFGEGSRLTVL.

The chain employs TRBV19 and TRBJ1-2, with D perhaps matching TRBD1 (5 bases). The CDR3 has 13 amino acids. Germline loops: CDR1 LNHDA, CDR2 SQIVND (reference sequence). The V end lost 1 base, the J end lost 3 bases, and 6 bases lay between the germline ends. CDR3 sequence reads: CASSIAQDYGYTF. The CDR3 coding sequence is TGTGCCAGTAGTATAGCACAGGACTATGGCTACACCTTC.

The rearrangement links TRBV7-2 to TRBJ2-1, with TRBD2 identical over 7 bases. The germline V gene encodes CDR1 SGHTA and CDR2 FQGNSA. V dropped 1 base and J dropped 4; count of bases not matched to a gene: 7. The CDR3 is made up of 16 amino acids. CDR3 DNA sequence: TGTGCCAGCAGCTTAGGAACTAGCGCCATTTACAATGAGCAGTTCTTC. Encoded protein: CASSLGTSAIYNEQFF. Full variable domain (rest looked up from reference TRBV7-2 and TRBJ2-1): GAGVSQSPSNKVTEKGKDVELRCDPISGHTALYWYRQSLGQGLEFLIYFQGNSAPDKSGLPSDRFSAERTGGSVSTLTIQRTQQEDSAVYLCASSLGTSAIYNEQFFGPGTRLTVL.

This clone appeared a few times. The CDR3 is CASSRTGTSGIYEQYF. The CDR3 DNA follows: TGCGCCAGCAGCCGTACCGGGACTAGCGGGATCTACGAGCAGTACTTC. J is TRBJ2-7 and V is TRBV5-1; 13 bases align to TRBD2. With V trimmed by 4 bases and J by 3 bases, 7 bases remained unmatched. The CDR3 is 16 amino acids. The germline V gene encodes CDR1 SGHRS and CDR2 YFSETQ. Using reference TRBV5-1 and TRBJ2-7 for the parts outside the CDR3, the full variable domain is KAGVTQTPRYLIKTRGQQVTLSCSPISGHRSVSWYQQTPGQGLQFLFEYFSETQRNKGNFPGRFSGRQFSNSRSEMNVSTLELGDSALYLCASSRTGTSGIYEQYFGPGTRLTVT.

This clone has just a few counts. J is TRBJ2-5 and V is TRBV28; maybe TRBD1 (7 bases). The DNA end lines up better with TRBJ2-7; the J call may be wrong. Per the germline V gene, CDR1 is MDHEN and CDR2 is SYDVKM. The CDR3 is 15 amino acids. CDR3 DNA: TGTGCCAGCAGTTTAGGAGGGGGCCATTCCTACGAGCAGTACTTC. It yields the protein CASSLGGGHSYEQYF.

The chain employs TRBV5-1 and TRBJ2-3, with 7 bases lining up with TRBD2. The J segment lost 2 bases and the V segment lost 7 bases, leaving 10 bases of the junction unmatched. This CDR3 is 15 amino acids long. Germline CDR1 SGHRS, CDR2 YFSETQ. CDR3 bases: TGCGCCAGCCGGGAGGCTAGCGGACCCACAGATACGCAGTATTTT. Encoded protein: CASREASGPTDTQYF.

The chain has TRBV7-9 and TRBJ1-4, with D maybe TRBD1 (5 bases). CDR1 is SEHNR, CDR2 FQNEAQ, per germline (reference sequence). V dropped 8 bases and J dropped 3 bases, with 13 bases sitting between them. This CDR3 contains 14 residues. CDR3 DNA: TGTGCCAGCGGGCCAGGGATCCCTAATGAAAAACTGTTTTTT. Its translation: CASGPGIPNEKLFF.